These 24 T cell receptor beta chains were all obtained from the same sample, sequenced in a study of T-cell memory formation after mild COVID-19. TCRdb passed the 5' RACE reads through MiXCR, listing each CDR3 protein once. The sample has roughly 86,000 distinct CDR3 sequences, about 13% seen once. The sample was PBMCs or a T cell subset sorted from them (not recorded which). These receptors were obtained from an adult woman who had mild COVID-19 (a few samples of this study predate the infection). Cell type and time point are not known.

The gene calls are TRBV6-1 and TRBJ2-3; 8 bases agree with TRBD1. The CDR3 has 16 residues. Looked up from germline, CDR1 is MNHNS and CDR2 is SASEGT. With V trimmed by 6 bases and J by 7 bases, 15 bases remained unmatched. The CDR3 DNA follows: TGTGCCAGCAGACCAGAGTTGGACAGGGCTGATAATACGCAGTATTTT. Protein product: CASRPELDRADNTQYF.

The chain combines TRBV7-9 with TRBJ2-4; 9 nucleotides align to TRBD1. Germline V gives CDR1 SEHNR, CDR2 FQNEAQ (reference sequence). Trimming took 6 bases from V and 5 from J; bases not matched to a gene: 8. This CDR3 region has 15 residues. CDR3 bases: TGTGCCAGCAGGTCGGGACAGGGAGTCGAAAACATTCAGTACTTC. The encoded protein is CASRSGQGVENIQYF.

This clonotype was seen at least ten times. The chain carries TRBV27 and TRBJ2-3; TRBD2 matches at 13 bases. The CDR3 runs 16 residues. V lost 5 bases to trimming and J lost 2 bases; unmatched junction nucleotides: 4. Germline V gives CDR1 MNHEY, CDR2 SMNVEV (reference sequence). CDR3 in DNA: TGTGCCAGCAGTGTAGGGACTAGCGGGGCCACAGATACGCAGTATTTT. Translation: CASSVGTSGATDTQYF.

The chain uses TRBV13 and TRBJ2-3; no clear D. Germline values: CDR1 PRHDT, CDR2 FYEKMQ (reference sequence). V was shortened by 4 bases and J by 3 bases, with 20 bases between the two germline ends. CDR3 length equals 17 residues. The CDR3 DNA reads TGTGCCAGCAGCTCCCTGTCCGAGCTTCCCAGAACAGATACGCAGTATTTT. Its translation: CASSSLSELPRTDTQYF.

This clonotype was seen ten or more times. The chain carries TRBV29-1 and TRBJ1-1; possible D gene TRBD1, 6 bases. The CDR3 totals 13 residues. In germline, CDR1 is SQVTM, CDR2 ANQGSEA. Trimming left V 7 bases short and J 1 base short, with 13 bases between. The CDR3 here is CSADGQTNTEAFF. CDR3 in DNA: TGCAGCGCTGACGGACAGACGAACACTGAAGCTTTCTTT.

The chain recombines TRBV18 with TRBJ2-7; TRBD1 matches 11 bases. The CDR3 contains 17 residues. Germline CDR1 KGHSH, CDR2 LQKENI. The V gene end was trimmed by 3 bases and the J gene end by 3 bases; junction bases not matched to a gene: 10. DNA for the CDR3: TGTGCCAGCTCACCCGGGACAGGGGGATATAGGAGCTACGAGCAGTACTTC. Its protein product is CASSPGTGGYRSYEQYF.

Ten or more counts support this clonotype. The CDR3 protein is CASSRTGTKGETQYF. The DNA of the CDR3 is TGTGCCAGCAGCCGTACCGGGACCAAAGGAGAGACCCAGTACTTC. The rearrangement links TRBV7-9 to TRBJ2-5; D possibly matches TRBD1 or TRBD2 (5 bases each). Per germline, CDR1 SEHNR and CDR2 FQNEAQ (reference sequence). The V gene lost 5 bases and the J gene lost 4 bases, with 17 bases spanning the gap. The CDR3 sequence is 15 residues long.

In this sample, this clonotype turned up many times. J is TRBJ2-1 and V is TRBV4-1, with D unclear. CDR1 is MGHRA and CDR2 is YSYEKL in the germline V gene. Trimming removed 4 bases from V and 5 bases from J, with 18 bases in between. The CDR3 runs to 16 residues. The CDR3: CASSREMRGGDNEQFF. In nucleotides, the CDR3 is TGCGCCAGCAGCCGAGAGATGAGAGGTGGGGACAATGAGCAGTTCTTC.

The chain carries TRBV24-1 and TRBJ2-7, with TRBD2 matching over 9 bases. Trimming removed 7 bases from V and 5 bases from J; junction bases left unmatched: 2. Germline V gene sequence: CDR1 KGHDR, CDR2 SFDVKD. The CDR3 spans 12 residues. Written as DNA, the CDR3 is TGTGCCACCAGCGCTAGCGGGGACGAGCAGTACTTC. It translates to CATSASGDEQYF.

This clonotype has only a few counts. This chain links TRBV30 with TRBJ2-4; 7 bases map to TRBD1. Germline V lookup: CDR1 GTSNPN, CDR2 SVGIG (reference sequence). The CDR3 is made up of 12 amino acids. Trimming at V came to 7 bases and at J to 6 bases, leaving 6 bases not matched to a gene. CDR3 sequence: CASTGKGNIQYF. The CDR3 bases are TGTGCCTCGACAGGGAAGGGAAACATTCAGTACTTC.

The genes are TRBV2 and TRBJ2-7, with D possibly TRBD1 on 6 matching bases. Trimming removed 2 bases from V and 2 bases from J, with 10 bases in between. Germline V gene sequence: CDR1 SNHLY, CDR2 FYNNEI. The CDR3 spans 14 residues. The CDR3 coding sequence is TGTGCCAGCAGTGAAAAGGGGGTTCCCTACGAGCAGTACTTC. This translates into CASSEKGVPYEQYF.

This chain joins TRBV5-1 and TRBJ2-3, with a possible D match to TRBD2 (5 bases). Germline lookup yields CDR1 SGHRS and CDR2 YFSETQ. The CDR3 loop spans 15 amino acids. V lost 4 bases and J 2 bases, leaving 14 bases between the germline ends. The CDR3 reads CASSPTVGITDTQYF. The DNA for the CDR3 is TGCGCCAGCAGCCCCACGGTCGGGATCACAGATACGCAGTATTTT.

The rearrangement uses TRBV12-3 or TRBV12-4 and TRBJ2-1; 10 bases fit TRBD2. This CDR3 region has 17 residues. Germline trimming cut 5 bases from V and 5 bases from J; bases unmatched to any gene: 12. DNA for the CDR3: TGTGCCAGCAGTGAACCGCCCTGGACTAGCGGACACAATGAGCAGTTCTTC. Its protein product is CASSEPPWTSGHNEQFF.

A few counts support this clonotype. This CDR3 is CATSRNSGTGGNEQFF. Written as DNA, the CDR3 is TGTGCCACCAGCAGAAACTCAGGGACAGGGGGCAATGAGCAGTTCTTC. The chain has TRBV15 and TRBJ2-1; 11 nucleotides agree with TRBD1. The CDR3 runs to 16 residues. With 2 bases clipped from V and 6 bases from J, the junction kept 6 bases outside the gene matches. The germline gives CDR1 LNHNV, CDR2 YYDKDF (reference sequence).

The chain combines TRBV20-1 with TRBJ2-3, with D possibly being TRBD2 (6 bases). CDR3 length: 17 residues. Looked up from germline, CDR1 is DFQATT and CDR2 is SNEGSKA (reference sequence). V was clipped by 0 bases and J by 4 bases, with 20 bases between them. Here the CDR3 reads CSARDSWTGWGADTQYF. DNA for the CDR3: TGCAGTGCTAGAGATTCCTGGACGGGATGGGGGGCAGATACGCAGTATTTT.

Many counts were recorded for this clonotype. The J gene is TRBJ2-1, the V gene TRBV4-1, with 7 bases that match TRBD2. V trimming: 0 bases; J trimming: 8 bases; junction bases outside the gene matches: 10. The germline gives CDR1 MGHRA, CDR2 YSYEKL. The CDR3 is made up of 16 amino acids. The CDR3 here is CASSQDREGRVDEQFF. CDR3 sequence (DNA): TGCGCCAGCAGCCAAGACCGGGAAGGGAGGGTGGATGAGCAGTTCTTC.

In its sample, this clonotype was seen a few times. V gene TRBV21-1 combines with J gene TRBJ2-5; no check of the table's D call, TRBD1, against the DNA was made. TRBV21-1 is marked as a pseudogene. The CDR3 totals 15 residues. CDR3 in amino acids: CASSRAGNCRETQYF. The CDR3 DNA is TGTGCCAGCAGCCGGGCAGGGAATTGTAGAGAGACCCAGTACTTC.

The chain employs TRBV13 and TRBJ2-1; D is perhaps TRBD2 (7 bases). The CDR3 consists of 16 residues. Germline assignment: CDR1 PRHDT and CDR2 FYEKMQ (reference sequence). V was clipped by 4 bases and J by 2 bases, with 15 bases between them. The CDR3 DNA follows: TGTGCCAGCAGCTCCTCTGGGGGGGGCGCCTACAATGAGCAGTTCTTC. Protein: CASSSSGGGAYNEQFF.

The chain joins TRBV7-9 to TRBJ1-1, with D perhaps matching TRBD1 (6 bases). CDR1 SEHNR and CDR2 FQNEAQ come from the germline V gene (reference sequence). Trimming left V 5 bases short and J 8 bases short, with 12 bases between. The CDR3 length is 12 residues. In DNA, the CDR3 is TGTGCCAGCAGCCGGACAGATACCGAAGCTTTCTTT. Its translation is CASSRTDTEAFF.

The chain links TRBV11-2 to TRBJ2-1; no clear D. The germline gives CDR1 SGHAT, CDR2 FQNNGV. CDR3 length: 13 amino acids. Trimming removed 2 bases at V and 2 bases at J, with 4 bases between. The CDR3 protein is CASSLQAYNEQFF. The CDR3, as DNA: TGTGCCAGCAGCTTACAGGCCTACAATGAGCAGTTCTTC.

This clonotype was recorded a few times. The chain couples TRBV12-3 or TRBV12-4 to TRBJ1-1, with TRBD1 matching 9 bases. The V and J ends lost 3 bases and 1 base, in that order; junction bases with no gene match: 6. The CDR3 runs 16 residues. Here the CDR3 reads CASSLRGQGKNTEAFF. The CDR3 DNA sequence: TGTGCCAGCAGTTTGAGGGGACAGGGAAAGAACACTGAAGCTTTCTTT.

There are many counts of this clonotype. The V and J genes are TRBV5-6 and TRBJ1-4; tentative D call: TRBD1 (6 bases). CDR3 size: 16 residues. Looked up from germline, CDR1 is SGHDT and CDR2 is YYEEEE. V was shortened by 0 bases and J by 2 bases, with 11 bases between the two germline ends. The CDR3 spells CASSLGPGATNEKLFF. As DNA, the CDR3 is TGTGCCAGCAGCTTGGGACCGGGGGCGACTAATGAAAAACTGTTTTTT.

This clonotype was observed a handful of times. J is TRBJ2-2 and V is TRBV5-1, with 8 bases fitting TRBD2. The V and J ends lost 1 base and 3 bases, in that order; junction bases with no gene match: 8. Germline V CDR1 and CDR2: SGHRS, YFSETQ. CDR3 size: 17 residues. The CDR3 loop reads CASSLFPGGPDTGELFF. The CDR3 DNA reads as TGCGCCAGCAGCTTGTTCCCGGGAGGGCCGGACACCGGGGAGCTGTTTTTT.

The chain recombines TRBV5-1 with TRBJ2-5, with D tentatively TRBD2 (5 bases). The CDR3 extends over 15 amino acids. V was trimmed by 4 bases and J by 2 bases, leaving 15 bases between them. The V gene's germline CDR1 is SGHRS and CDR2 YFSETQ. CDR3 DNA sequence: TGCGCCAGCAGCCTTTCGGCGGGCGATCAAGAGACCCAGTACTTC. Its protein is CASSLSAGDQETQYF.